The sequence of this T cell receptor beta chain was determined in a study of technical replicates of blood from several donors (TCRdb year 2017). Worth noting for this clone: What antigen it recognizes has not been identified. No clone much larger than this one lies a single base away; base qualities are absent.

V loses 1 base, J loses 9 bases, and the germline ends lie 17 bases apart. The germline V gene (reference sequence) supplies CDR1 SGHNT and CDR2 YYREEE. There are 15 amino acids in the CDR3, from cysteine to phenylalanine inclusive. Only CDR3 DNA is held: 45 bases, read in frame from base 1. Library generation was performed with the immunoSEQ multiplex PCR assay. Drawn from immuneACCESS, this table holds only the in-frame rearrangements with V and J called that TCRdb kept. Clones are partly lost; checked studies trace under half to an unresolved V gene and leave the rest unexplained. The sample has about 15,000 clones on record, over 80% of them singletons. The ten most abundant clones make up approximately 12% of the sample.

The rearrangement joined TRBV5-4 to TRBJ2-1; a weak D assignment points to TRBD2 (5 bases agree). Specimen: PBMCs. The TCR comes from a human donor in good health. In nucleotides, the sequence is TGTGCCAGCAGCTTGCAAACCGCGGGTGAATCTGAGCAGTTCTTC. This sequence encodes CASSLQTAGESEQFF.